A selection of T cell receptor beta chains follows, all from one sample in a study of T cells in Graves' hyperthyroidism and ophthalmopathy. TCRdb processed the multiplex PCR reads anew with MiXCR; each CDR3 protein has one entry. This table holds around 50,000 distinct CDR3 sequences, about half found once. Sequenced sample: blood. These receptors came from a woman aged 50 to 65 with Graves' ophthalmopathy. The CDR3 runs from the conserved cysteine through the conserved F or W. Fields, in order: CDR3 DNA, CDR3 protein, D gene, V gene, J gene, clone size. A D gene is named only where the DNA matches it firmly. Clone size is stated in some rows and not others, as once, few, many or a class when expanded.

DNA: TGTGCCAGCAGCCCGGACAGGTTCACAGAGACCCAGTACTTC; CDR3: CASSPDRFTETQYF; D: TRBD1; V: TRBV7-3; J: TRBJ2-5; size: .
DNA: TGTGCTAAGGACTTTTCGTCCTACAATGAGCAGTTCTTC; CDR3: CAKDFSSYNEQFF; D: .; V: TRBV24-1; J: TRBJ2-1; size: .
DNA: TGTGCCAGTAGCTGGGACAGGAAAAAGGACGAGCAGTACTTC; CDR3: CASSWDRKKDEQYF; D: TRBD1; V: TRBV19; J: TRBJ2-7; size: .
DNA: TGCAGCGTTGAACCGGGGGGCAGGTACGAGCAGTACTTC; CDR3: CSVEPGGRYEQYF; D: .; V: TRBV29-1; J: TRBJ2-7; size: .
DNA: TGTGCCAGCTCGGGGCTGGGTGAGCAAGAGACCCAGTACTTC; CDR3: CASSGLGEQETQYF; D: .; V: TRBV2; J: TRBJ2-5; size: .
DNA: TGCGCCAGCAGCTTGGACCTCTTTGGGACCCAGTACTTC; CDR3: CASSLDLFGTQYF; D: .; V: TRBV5-1; J: TRBJ2-5; size: many
DNA: TGCAGCGTTGAGGGCAACTACTACGAGCAGTACTTC; CDR3: CSVEGNYYEQYF; D: .; V: TRBV29-1; J: TRBJ2-7; size: .
DNA: TGTGCTAGCAGCTTGGGGACCAAAAACATTCAGTACTTC; CDR3: CASSLGTKNIQYF; D: .; V: TRBV7-7; J: TRBJ2-4; size: .
DNA: TGTGCCACCAGTGTTTTGGGGCAGGGGGCCAACGTCCTGACTTTC; CDR3: CATSVLGQGANVLTF; D: .; V: TRBV24-1; J: TRBJ2-6; size: .
DNA: TGTGCCAGCAGCCAAGATCGGGGACAGCTTTTTTACACCTTC; CDR3: CASSQDRGQLFYTF; D: TRBD1; V: TRBV4-2; J: TRBJ1-2; size: many
DNA: TGTGCCAGCAGCTTGTACGGGCAGGGGTCGTACGAGCAGTACTTC; CDR3: CASSLYGQGSYEQYF; D: .; V: TRBV5-4; J: TRBJ2-7; size: .
DNA: TGTGCCAGCAGCCTAAGGGGGCTCACCTACGAGCAGTACTTC; CDR3: CASSLRGLTYEQYF; D: TRBD1; V: TRBV3-1; J: TRBJ2-7; size: .
DNA: TGCAGCCAAGATCGTTCTGGAGCGACAGAGACCCAGTACTTC; CDR3: CSQDRSGATETQYF; D: .; V: TRBV29-1; J: TRBJ2-5; size: few
DNA: TGTGCCACCAGTGATTTCCCCAGGGGGGGAGATGGCTACACCTTC; CDR3: CATSDFPRGGDGYTF; D: TRBD1; V: TRBV24-1; J: TRBJ1-2; size: many
DNA: TGCAGTGCCCCTTCTTGGCGGGAGGGTCTCTACGGGCAGTACTTC; CDR3: CSAPSWREGLYGQYF; D: TRBD2; V: TRBV20-1; J: TRBJ2-7; size: .
DNA: TGCGCCAGCAGCTTGGGACAGGCGGCTTTCTACAATGAGCAGTCCTTC; CDR3: CASSLGQAAFYNEQSF; D: .; V: TRBV5-1; J: TRBJ2-1; size: .
DNA: TGCAGTGCTAGAGGCGGGACACTGAACACTGAAGCTTTCTTT; CDR3: CSARGGTLNTEAFF; D: .; V: TRBV20-1; J: TRBJ1-1; size: many
DNA: TGCAGTGCTAGAAATGGGGGGAGCAATCAGCCCCAACATTTT; CDR3: CSARNGGSNQPQHF; D: .; V: TRBV20-1; J: TRBJ1-5; size: .
DNA: TGTGCCAGCAGCTTCCGGGGACAGGGGATATATGGCTACACCTTC; CDR3: CASSFRGQGIYGYTF; D: TRBD1; V: TRBV7-9; J: TRBJ1-2; size: .
DNA: TGTGCCAGCAGCTTAGCTGGTAATTCACCCCTCCACTTT; CDR3: CASSLAGNSPLHF; D: .; V: TRBV7-9; J: TRBJ1-6; size: .
DNA: TGTGCCAGCAGCGGGAAGGAGACCCAGTACTTC; CDR3: CASSGKETQYF; D: .; V: TRBV7-9; J: TRBJ2-5; size: .
DNA: TGTGCCAGCAGTGAAGCAGAGAACTATGGCTACACCTTC; CDR3: CASSEAENYGYTF; D: .; V: TRBV2; J: TRBJ1-2; size: .
DNA: TGTGCTAGCAGTGGTGGGACTGGGCTTAAGATGCAGTACTTC; CDR3: CASSGGTGLKMQYF; D: .; V: TRBV2; J: TRBJ2-7; size: .
DNA: TGTGCCAGCAGCACCACCTGGGGACAGAGCTCTGGGGCCAACGTCCTGACTTTC; CDR3: CASSTTWGQSSGANVLTF; D: TRBD1; V: TRBV27; J: TRBJ2-6; size: .
DNA: TGCGCCAGCAGCCCAGGTAGACAGGGATCCTACGAGCAGTACTTC; CDR3: CASSPGRQGSYEQYF; D: TRBD1; V: TRBV5-1; J: TRBJ2-7; size: many
DNA: TGTGCCACCAGTGACCCAGGGAAAAGCCAGCCCCAGCATTTT; CDR3: CATSDPGKSQPQHF; D: .; V: TRBV24-1; J: TRBJ1-5; size: .
DNA: TGCAGCGCACAGGGAAGCGAGCAGTTCTTC; CDR3: CSAQGSEQFF; D: .; V: TRBV29-1; J: TRBJ2-1; size: medium-sized
DNA: TGTGCCACCAGCCGAACCGGGGAGCTGTTTTTT; CDR3: CATSRTGELFF; D: .; V: TRBV24-1; J: TRBJ2-2; size: .
DNA: TGTGCCAGCAGCGGCGCCGGGACAGGGTTGCATGAGCAGTTCTTC; CDR3: CASSGAGTGLHEQFF; D: TRBD1; V: TRBV7-2; J: TRBJ2-1; size: .
DNA: TGTGCCAGCAGCCAAGCTGAACTCTCTGGAAACACCATATATTTT; CDR3: CASSQAELSGNTIYF; D: .; V: TRBV9; J: TRBJ1-3; size: few
DNA: .; CDR3: CASSDGDPLRQHF; D: .; V: TRBV12-3/TRBV12-4; J: TRBJ1-5; size: .
DNA: TGTGCCACCAGTGACCCGACAGGGGTCGGAGAGACCCAGCATTTT; CDR3: CATSDPTGVGETQHF; D: TRBD1; V: TRBV24-1; J: TRBJ1-5; size: .
DNA: TGTGCTAGTGGTTTGGCTCGAGAGAACACTGAAGCTTTCTTT; CDR3: CASGLARENTEAFF; D: .; V: TRBV12-5; J: TRBJ1-1; size: .
DNA: TGCGCCAGCAGCTACGACGGAAGCACAGATACGCAGTATTTT; CDR3: CASSYDGSTDTQYF; D: .; V: TRBV5-1; J: TRBJ2-3; size: many
DNA: TGTGCTAGCCGTCAGACGAACACCGGGGAGCAGTTTTTT; CDR3: CASRQTNTGEQFF; D: .; V: TRBV19; J: TRBJ2-2; size: .
DNA: TGCGCCAGCAGCTTGGAAACAGGGGCTAACTATGGCTACACCTTC; CDR3: CASSLETGANYGYTF; D: TRBD1; V: TRBV5-1; J: TRBJ1-2; size: many
DNA: TGCAGTGCTACATACCAAGAGACCCAGTACTTC; CDR3: CSATYQETQYF; D: .; V: TRBV20-1; J: TRBJ2-5; size: .
DNA: TGCAGCGTTACAGCCCTCGCCGGGGAGCTGTTTTTT; CDR3: CSVTALAGELFF; D: .; V: TRBV29-1; J: TRBJ2-2; size: medium-sized
DNA: TGTGCCAGCAGCCCTTACCTCGGGACAGGCGACGAGCAGTACTTC; CDR3: CASSPYLGTGDEQYF; D: TRBD1; V: TRBV11-3; J: TRBJ2-7; size: .
DNA: TGTGCCAGCAGCTTAGTACAGGGTGAGCAGCTCTTC; CDR3: CASSLVQGEQLF; D: .; V: TRBV7-9; J: TRBJ2-1; size: .
DNA: TGCAGTGCTAGAGGGGGTTTCGGGACAAACTATGGCTACACCTTC; CDR3: CSARGGFGTNYGYTF; D: .; V: TRBV20-1; J: TRBJ1-2; size: .
DNA: TGTGCCAGCAGTTTCATGGACAGGGGAGTTAACGAGCAGTACTTC; CDR3: CASSFMDRGVNEQYF; D: TRBD1; V: TRBV27; J: TRBJ2-7; size: .
DNA: TGCGCCAGGGCTGAGAGGGGACAACTCTGGGGCCAAGAGACCCAGTACTTC; CDR3: CARAERGQLWGQETQYF; D: .; V: TRBV10-1; J: TRBJ2-5; size: .
DNA: TGTGCCATCAGTGGGACTAGCGGGAATGAGCAGTTCTTC; CDR3: CAISGTSGNEQFF; D: TRBD2; V: TRBV10-3; J: TRBJ2-1; size: many
DNA: TGTGCCAGCAGTGTAGGCAATCGCTACACCTTC; CDR3: CASSVGNRYTF; D: .; V: TRBV2; J: TRBJ1-2; size: medium-sized
DNA: TGCGCCAGCAGTGAGGGGGGGGTGGGAGAGGGAGAGACCCAGTACTTC; CDR3: CASSEGGVGEGETQYF; D: TRBD2; V: TRBV10-1; J: TRBJ2-5; size: .